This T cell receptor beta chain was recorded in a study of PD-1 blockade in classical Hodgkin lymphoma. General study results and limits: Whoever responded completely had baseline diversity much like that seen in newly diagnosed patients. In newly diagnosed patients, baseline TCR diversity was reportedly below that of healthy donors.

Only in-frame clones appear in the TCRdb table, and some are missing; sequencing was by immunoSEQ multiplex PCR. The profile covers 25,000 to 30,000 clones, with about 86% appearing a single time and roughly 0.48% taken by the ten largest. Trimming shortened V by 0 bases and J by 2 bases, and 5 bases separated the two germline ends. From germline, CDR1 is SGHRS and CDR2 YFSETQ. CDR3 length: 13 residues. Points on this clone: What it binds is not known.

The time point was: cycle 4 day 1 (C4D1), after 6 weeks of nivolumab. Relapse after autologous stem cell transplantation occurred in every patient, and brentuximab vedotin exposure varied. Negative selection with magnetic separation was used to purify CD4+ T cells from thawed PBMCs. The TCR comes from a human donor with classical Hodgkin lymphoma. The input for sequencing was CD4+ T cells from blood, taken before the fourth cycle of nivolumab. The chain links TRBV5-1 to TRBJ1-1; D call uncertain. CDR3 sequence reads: CASSLGTNTEAFF. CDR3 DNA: TGCGCCAGCAGCTTGGGGACCAACACTGAAGCTTTCTTT.